This paragraph covers one T cell receptor (beta chain) sequence. What it binds is unknown. This sample stems from a study of OX40 agonist ivuxolimab in advanced cancers. Study-wide points: What antigens the expanded peripheral T cells recognized was never established.

The germline gives CDR1 KGHSH, CDR2 LQKENI. This CDR3 contains 17 residues. V shed 3 bases and J 1 base; nucleotides not matched to a gene: 5. Method: immunoSEQ multiplex PCR; TCRdb's copy keeps in-frame clones and lacks some. The sample shows fewer than 75,000 clones, approximately 87% of them seen only once. The sample was CD4+ or CD8+ T cells sorted from blood, taken in a trial of the OX40 agonist ivuxolimab. The TCR originated in an adult with an advanced solid tumor such as melanoma, head and neck, liver or kidney cancer. The V and J genes are TRBV18 and TRBJ2-3; TRBD2 agrees at 12 bases. The CDR3 region is CASSPRRLAGGTDTQYF. The CDR3 DNA reads as TGTGCCAGCTCACCGCGAAGACTAGCGGGGGGCACAGATACGCAGTATTTT. Supplemented by reference TRBV18 and TRBJ2-3, the full variable domain reads NAGVMQNPRHLVRRRGQEARLRCSPMKGHSHVYWYRQLPEEGLKFMVYLQKENIIDESGMPKERFSAEFPKEGPSILRIQQVVRGDSAAYFCASSPRRLAGGTDTQYFGPGTRLTVL.